The 19 T cell receptor beta chains given below trace back to one sample, sequenced in a study of blood T cell repertoires in COVID-19. Sequencing was performed with immunoSEQ multiplex PCR; in TCRdb, only in-frame clones are kept and a portion is missing. In the table there are fewer than 450,000 clones, more than 75% of which are singletons. Sequencing was done on a sample of PBMCs or T cells enriched from blood (not recorded which). Receptor source: a woman younger than 45 who had recovered from COVID-19.

This rearrangement joins TRBV2 to TRBJ1-3, with 7 bases that match TRBD1. Trimming removed 5 bases from V and 1 base from J; junction bases left unmatched: 2. This CDR3 has 14 residues. The germline gives CDR1 SNHLY, CDR2 FYNNEI. The CDR3 protein is CASSNRGSGNTIYF. CDR3 nucleotides: TGTGCCAGCAGTAACAGGGGTTCTGGAAACACCATATATTTT.

The genes are TRBV18 and TRBJ2-4; 8 positions agree with TRBD1. The CDR3 is 15 residues long. In germline, CDR1 is KGHSH, CDR2 LQKENI. V shed 0 bases and J 6 bases; nucleotides not matched to a gene: 4. In DNA, the CDR3 is TGTGCCAGCTCACCACCGGAACAGGGGGTAAACATTCAGTACTTC. Its protein is CASSPPEQGVNIQYF.

The chain recombines TRBV6-5 with TRBJ2-2; 7 bases line up with TRBD1. Unmatched junction bases numbered 3, after V lost 5 bases and J lost 3 bases. Germline CDR1 reads MNHEY; CDR2 reads SVGAGI. The CDR3 has 14 amino acids. CDR3 protein: CASSLDRDTGELFF. CDR3 nucleotide sequence: TGTGCCAGCAGTCTAGACAGGGACACCGGGGAGCTGTTTTTT.

In this sample, this clone turned up a few times. The chain combines TRBV27 with TRBJ1-1; 11 bases match TRBD1. CDR3 length equals 20 residues. The germline V gene encodes CDR1 MNHEY and CDR2 SMNVEV (reference sequence). V dropped 3 bases and J dropped 1; count of bases not matched to a gene: 16. CDR3: CASSFNPGTGGRARNTEAFF. CDR3 nucleotide sequence: TGTGCCAGCAGTTTTAACCCCGGGACAGGGGGGAGGGCGAGGAACACTGAAGCTTTCTTT.

This chain uses TRBV19 with TRBJ2-1; 9 bases are shared with TRBD2. Losses at the gene ends were 5 bases for V and 9 bases for J; bases not matched to a gene: 11. Looked up from germline, CDR1 is LNHDA and CDR2 is SQIVND (reference sequence). The CDR3 has 15 residues. Here the CDR3 reads CASSLGGGAFSEQFF. The CDR3 DNA reads TGTGCCAGTAGTTTAGGCGGGGGGGCCTTCAGTGAGCAGTTCTTC.

The CDR3: CASSEYRGGYEQYF. The CDR3 bases are TGCGCCAGCAGTGAGTATCGGGGTGGTTACGAGCAGTACTTC. The chain employs TRBV10-1 and TRBJ2-7, with a tentative D call TRBD2 (5 bases). The V gene lost 1 base and the J gene lost 4 bases, with 11 bases spanning the gap. The CDR3 is made up of 14 amino acids. Germline V gene sequence: CDR1 WNHNN, CDR2 SYGVQD (reference sequence).

V and J are TRBV10-3 and TRBJ2-2; D not resolved. The CDR3 has 14 amino acids. The germline V and J ends were trimmed by 7 bases and 4 bases, with 13 bases remaining between them. The germline gives CDR1 ENHRY, CDR2 SYGVKD. The chain's CDR3 is CAINRVLGTGELFF. CDR3 coding DNA: TGTGCCATCAATCGGGTTTTGGGCACCGGGGAGCTGTTTTTT.

The CDR3 spells CASSLTPQGADEKLFF. The CDR3 region has the DNA TGCGCCAGCAGCTTGACCCCACAGGGGGCCGATGAAAAACTGTTTTTT. This chain connects TRBV5-1 to TRBJ1-4, with TRBD1 matching 9 bases. The germline CDR1 and CDR2 sequences are SGHRS and YFSETQ. V gave up 1 base and J gave up 6 bases; unmatched junction bases: 7. This CDR3 region has 16 residues.

The rearrangement joins TRBV9 to TRBJ2-2; D not certain. Trimming left V 0 bases short and J 5 bases short, with 11 bases between. The germline CDR1 and CDR2 sequences are SGDLS and YYNGEE. The CDR3 is 15 residues long. The CDR3 reads CASSVGMTSTGELFF. The CDR3 DNA reads as TGTGCCAGCAGCGTAGGAATGACATCTACCGGGGAGCTGTTTTTT.

The chain is built from TRBV6-5 and TRBJ2-7; D call uncertain. The CDR3 has 14 amino acids. Germline assignment: CDR1 MNHEY and CDR2 SVGAGI. V was trimmed by 8 bases and J by 0 bases, leaving 14 bases between them. The chain's CDR3 is CASRLVHSSYEQYF. In nucleotides, the CDR3 is TGTGCCAGCCGCCTCGTCCATAGCTCCTACGAGCAGTACTTC.

This clone was counted a single time. This chain links TRBV5-4 with TRBJ2-5, with TRBD2 matching 14 bases. The CDR3 loop spans 16 amino acids. In germline, CDR1 is SGHNT, CDR2 YYREEE (reference sequence). V shed 4 bases, J shed 5 bases, and the junction held 7 bases outside the gene matches. CDR3 protein: CASSRTSGGRGETQYF. The CDR3 region has the DNA TGTGCCAGCAGCCGGACTAGCGGGGGGCGAGGGGAGACCCAGTACTTC.

J is TRBJ1-4 and V is TRBV19, with TRBD1 as a possible D gene (5 bases). Germline V gives CDR1 LNHDA, CDR2 SQIVND (reference sequence). The germline V and J ends were trimmed by 3 bases and 5 bases, with 13 bases remaining between them. The CDR3 totals 15 residues. The CDR3 DNA is TGTGCCAGTAGTATCGGCGGGGAGGGGAATGAAAAACTGTTTTTT. Its protein is CASSIGGEGNEKLFF.

The chain links TRBV6-2 or TRBV6-3 to TRBJ2-7; 9 nucleotides agree with TRBD2. The V gene end was trimmed by 0 bases and the J gene end by 3 bases; junction bases not matched to a gene: 6. This CDR3 is 16 amino acids long. In germline, CDR1 is MNHEY, CDR2 SVGEGT. The CDR3 DNA reads as TGTGCCAGCAGTTACTCACCAGCGGGGGGATTCTACGAGCAGTACTTC. Protein product: CASSYSPAGGFYEQYF.

J is TRBJ2-7 and V is TRBV6-5; the D gene is possibly TRBD2 (6 bases). The V gene's germline CDR1 is MNHEY and CDR2 SVGAGI. There are 14 residues in the CDR3. V shed 2 bases and J shed 5 bases, with 13 bases lying between them. Here the CDR3 reads CASSYGGSNHEQYF. For the CDR3, the DNA is TGTGCCAGCAGTTACGGGGGGAGCAACCACGAGCAGTACTTC.

The chain couples TRBV19 to TRBJ1-4, with D possibly TRBD1 on 5 matching bases. V was pared by 6 bases and J by 11 bases, with 16 bases between. Germline V gene data show CDR1 as LNHDA and CDR2 as SQIVND (reference sequence). CDR3 size: 13 residues. CDR3 in amino acids: CASRDTVLGKLFF. For the CDR3, the DNA is TGTGCCAGTAGGGACACCGTATTAGGGAAACTGTTTTTT.

The J gene is TRBJ2-2, the V gene TRBV5-5; possible D gene TRBD2, 6 bases. Germline V lookup: CDR1 SGHKS, CDR2 YYEKEE (reference sequence). This CDR3 contains 14 residues. The V gene lost 1 base and the J gene lost 6 bases, with 10 bases spanning the gap. This CDR3 reads CASSLYPGAGELFF. For the CDR3, the DNA is TGTGCCAGCAGCTTGTATCCGGGGGCCGGGGAGCTGTTTTTT.

V and J are TRBV19 and TRBJ2-7, with D hard to call. Trimming took 1 base from V and 1 from J, leaving 11 bases between them. The CDR3 consists of 15 residues. CDR1 and CDR2 from the germline V gene are LNHDA and SQIVND (reference sequence). The CDR3 nucleotides are TGTGCCAGTAGTATAGTTCCAGGTTTGTCCTACGAGCAGTACTTC. Translated: CASSIVPGLSYEQYF. The variable domain in full, with the rest retrieved from reference TRBV19 and TRBJ2-7, is DGGITQSPKYLFRKEGQNVTLSCEQNLNHDAMYWYRQDPGQGLRLIYYSQIVNDFQKGDIAEGYSVSREKKESFPLTVTSAQKNPTAFYLCASSIVPGLSYEQYFGPGTRLTVT.

CDR3 protein: CASSLDTGDYGYTF. For the CDR3, the DNA is TGCGCCAGCAGCTTGGATACAGGCGACTATGGCTACACCTTC. The chain is built from TRBV5-1 and TRBJ1-2; tentatively, D is TRBD1 (5 bases). V dropped 0 bases and J dropped 3 bases, with 9 bases sitting between them. The CDR3 is made up of 14 amino acids. CDR1 is SGHRS, CDR2 YFSETQ, per germline.

The rearrangement links TRBV29-1 to TRBJ1-1, with D hard to call. The V gene's germline CDR1 is SQVTM and CDR2 ANQGSEA. CDR3 length: 12 amino acids. The V end was cut by 7 bases, the J end by 0 bases, with 9 bases between. Written as DNA, the CDR3 is TGCAGCGGGCGAGGGTTGAACACTGAAGCTTTCTTT. Its protein product is CSGRGLNTEAFF.